The rows below give T cell receptor beta chains drawn from one sample of a study of cytomegalovirus exposure and HLA in healthy donors. Generated by immunoSEQ multiplex PCR, the TCRdb table keeps only in-frame clones and is missing some. Here the sample spans 230,000 or so clones, roughly 91% being singletons. Specimen: PBMCs. These receptors all come from a girl under 10 years old in good health and CMV-seronegative. Both conserved end residues are part of each CDR3. The D gene is left open where the match is weak. Clone size is given for some rows only: seen once, a few or many times, or a class if the clone is expanded.

.	TRBJ2-1	.	TRBV5-4	TGTGCCAGCAGCTCAGGGGGGCCAAGCTCCTACAATGAGCAGTTCTTC	CASSSGGPSSYNEQFF
.	TRBJ2-2	.	TRBV6-1	TGTGCCAGCAGTAAACATGACACGAACACCGGGGAGCTGTTTTTT	CASSKHDTNTGELFF
TRBD2	TRBJ2-1	.	TRBV18	TGTGCCAGCTCGCAGAGCGGGGGCCCCCTCTACAATGAGCAGTTCTTC	CASSQSGGPLYNEQFF
.	TRBJ1-1	.	TRBV19	TGTGCCAGTAGAGTGACGGGTCGTGAGACTGAAGCTTTCTTT	CASRVTGRETEAFF
.	TRBJ2-2	.	TRBV2	TGTGCCAGCAAGCTGCCGAGGGACACCGGGGAGCTGTTTTTT	CASKLPRDTGELFF
.	TRBJ2-2	.	TRBV12-5	TGTGCTAGTGGTCCCACAAACACCGGGGAGCTGTTTTTT	CASGPTNTGELFF
TRBD2	TRBJ2-1	.	TRBV19	TGTGCCAGTAGTACCCCACTAGCGGGAGGAGTTGAGCAGTTCTTC	CASSTPLAGGVEQFF
.	TRBJ1-1	.	TRBV6-5	TGTGCCAGCAGCTTTGTGGTTAGTCATGAAGCTTTCTTT	CASSFVVSHEAFF
TRBD1	TRBJ2-7	.	TRBV6-5	TGTGCCAGCAGTTTAGGACAGGAGTACTACGAGCAGTACTTC	CASSLGQEYYEQYF
.	TRBJ2-7	.	TRBV15	TGTGCCACCAGCAGAGACAACTCCTACGAGCAGTACTTC	CATSRDNSYEQYF
.	TRBJ2-2	.	TRBV6-5	TGTGCCAGCAGTTACGTACAACACGGGGAGCTGTTTTTT	CASSYVQHGELFF
TRBD1	TRBJ2-7	.	TRBV7-9	TGTTCCAGCAGCTTACATACAGGGGTCGAGCAGTACTTC	CSSSLHTGVEQYF
TRBD1	TRBJ1-5	.	TRBV6-1	TGTGCCAGCAGTGAAGCGAGGGACAGGGGGCGTCAGCCCCAGCATTTT	CASSEARDRGRQPQHF
.	TRBJ1-2	.	TRBV30	TGTGCCTGGACCTCCCCTAGCCCTTTCTATGGCTACACCTTC	CAWTSPSPFYGYTF
TRBD1	TRBJ2-5	.	TRBV7-3	TGTGCCAGCAGCTTAGCCCATCGGGACAGCCAGTACCAAGAGACCCAGTACTTC	CASSLAHRDSQYQETQYF
.	TRBJ2-7	.	TRBV5-4	TGTGCCAGCAGGGAGGATTTCTTCTCCTACGAGCAGTACTTC	CASREDFFSYEQYF
TRBD1	TRBJ1-1	.	TRBV30	TGTGCCTGGGAAGGACAGGGGAACACTGAAGCTTTCTTT	CAWEGQGNTEAFF
.	TRBJ1-1	.	TRBV7-3	TGTGCCAGCAAAGGAGGCGCGAGGACTGAAGCTTTCTTT	CASKGGARTEAFF
TRBD1	TRBJ1-6	.	TRBV4-2	TGTGCCAGCAGCCAAGTCCCGGGACAGGGTTCACCCCTCCACTTT	CASSQVPGQGSPLHF
.	TRBJ1-5	.	TRBV4-1	TGCGCCAGCAGCCATTTAAATCAGCCCCAGCATTTT	CASSHLNQPQHF
TRBD2	TRBJ2-2	.	TRBV7-9	TGTTCCAGCAGCTTTTCCACTAGCGGGTATGACCGGTGGGAGCTGTTTTTT	CSSSFSTSGYDRWELFF
.	TRBJ2-3	.	TRBV14	TGTGCCAGCAGCCAAGAGCGGGGTCTCGGCACAGATACGCAGTATTTT	CASSQERGLGTDTQYF
.	TRBJ1-1	once	TRBV14	TGTGCCAGCAGCCAAGAGGGCAGGGGTCGGGCTGAAGCTTTCTTT	CASSQEGRGRAEAFF
TRBD1	TRBJ2-7	.	TRBV27	TGTGCCAGCAGCCAGGGGGCAGGGGCGTACTTC	CASSQGAGAYF
.	TRBJ2-7	.	TRBV5-1	TGCGCCAGCAGCTTGGCAGCGGACTCCTACGAGCAGTACTTC	CASSLAADSYEQYF
TRBD2	TRBJ2-5	.	TRBV15	TGTGCCACCAGCAAACTACTAGCGGACCCCCAAGAGACCCAGTACTTC	CATSKLLADPQETQYF
TRBD1	TRBJ2-7	.	TRBV5-1	TGCGCCAGCAGCCTAGAACCGGGACAGCAACTTGAGCAGTACTTC	CASSLEPGQQLEQYF
.	TRBJ2-5	.	TRBV7-9	TGTGCCAGCAGCTTGGGGCGGAAAAACCAAGAGACCCAGTACTTC	CASSLGRKNQETQYF
TRBD1	TRBJ1-2	.	TRBV19	TGTGCCAGTAGTATCGGGACAGGGGCGGATGGCTACACCTTC	CASSIGTGADGYTF
.	TRBJ1-5	few	TRBV5-6	TGTGCCAGCAGCTCAGGCGATCAGCCCCAGCATTTT	CASSSGDQPQHF
.	TRBJ1-4	.	TRBV6-5	TGTGCCAGCAGTCCTCAGTACAACGAAAAACTGTTTTTT	CASSPQYNEKLFF
.	TRBJ2-3	.	TRBV4-2	TGTGCCAGCAGCCAAGGCGGGCGAGGGAGCACAGATACGCAGTATTTT	CASSQGGRGSTDTQYF
TRBD1	TRBJ1-2	.	TRBV6-5	TGTGCCACCAAAGGAGGGGGCGAAGGCTATGGCTACACCTTC	CATKGGGEGYGYTF
.	TRBJ1-1	.	TRBV10-1	TGCGCCAGCAGTGAAGCCGCGAACACTGAAGCTTTCTTT	CASSEAANTEAFF
TRBD1	TRBJ1-1	.	TRBV18	TGTGCCAGCTCACCACCGACAGGGAGGAGCACTGAAGCTTTCTTT	CASSPPTGRSTEAFF
TRBD2	TRBJ2-5	once	TRBV18	TGTGCCAGCTCACCACCACGACTAGCGGTTAGTCACCAAGAGACCCAGTACTTC	CASSPPRLAVSHQETQYF
.	TRBJ1-1	once	TRBV28	TGTGCCAGCAGTTCCCCGGGGGTTGAAGCTTTCTTT	CASSSPGVEAFF
TRBD1	TRBJ2-5	.	TRBV19	TGTGCCAGTAGTATCGGACAGGGACAAGAGACCCAGTACTTC	CASSIGQGQETQYF
.	TRBJ2-7	.	TRBV20-1	TGCAGTGCTAGACTAGTATACGAGCAGTACTTC	CSARLVYEQYF
TRBD2	TRBJ2-1	.	TRBV18	TGTGCCAGCTCGGTCAGCGGGAGTGTTTCCTACAATGAGCAGTTCTTC	CASSVSGSVSYNEQFF
TRBD1	TRBJ1-1	.	TRBV4-3	TGCGCCAGCAGCCAAGATCCCCGACAGGGTCTAACCCCGAACACTGAAGCTTTCTTT	CASSQDPRQGLTPNTEAFF
.	TRBJ1-5	.	TRBV5-8	TGTGCCAGCAGCTACGGACACCATAGCAATCAGCCCCAGCATTTT	CASSYGHHSNQPQHF
TRBD2	TRBJ2-1	.	TRBV4-2	TGTGCCAGCAGCCAAGCTACGGGAGGGAATGAGCAGTTCTTC	CASSQATGGNEQFF
.	TRBJ1-1	.	TRBV9	TGTGCCAGCAGCGTAGGGAGCAACACTGAAGCTTTCTTT	CASSVGSNTEAFF
TRBD2	TRBJ2-3	.	TRBV7-9	TGTGCCAGCAGCTTAACTAGCGGGACAGATACGCAGTATTTT	CASSLTSGTDTQYF
.	TRBJ2-2	.	TRBV6-5	TGTGCCACCTGGGGCAGCCTTCTTAACACCGGGGAGCTGTTTTTT	CATWGSLLNTGELFF
TRBD1	TRBJ1-4	.	TRBV10-2	TGCGCCAGCAGGAAGGACAGGCCTAGTGAAAAACTGTTTTTT	CASRKDRPSEKLFF
.	TRBJ1-4	.	TRBV4-2	TGTGCCAGCAGCCAAGGCGCTGGGGGGGGGAGAGAAAAACTGTTTTTT	CASSQGAGGGREKLFF
TRBD1	TRBJ1-1	once	TRBV30	TGTGCCTGGAGTGTACGGTGGGACAGGGGGAACACTGAAGCTTTCTTT	CAWSVRWDRGNTEAFF
TRBD1	TRBJ2-2	.	TRBV4-1	TGCGCCAGCAGCCTTGGGACAGGGAACACCGGGGAGCTGTTTTTT	CASSLGTGNTGELFF
.	TRBJ1-2	.	TRBV27	TGTGCCAGCAGTTTAGTTCCCCCTCGGGACTATGGCTACACCTTC	CASSLVPPRDYGYTF
.	TRBJ2-7	.	TRBV30	TGTGCCTGGAGTCCCCCCCCTTACTACGAGCAGTACTTC	CAWSPPPYYEQYF
.	TRBJ2-3	.	TRBV5-1	TGCGCCAGCAGCTGGACAGGGCGGGAGCCAGATACGCAGTATTTT	CASSWTGREPDTQYF
TRBD1	TRBJ2-7	.	TRBV27	TGTGCCAGTGGGGACAGGACCTCCTACGAGCAGTACTTC	CASGDRTSYEQYF
TRBD1	TRBJ2-7	.	TRBV7-6	TGTGCCAGCAGCTTAGTGACAGGGAGCGAGCAGTACTTC	CASSLVTGSEQYF
.	TRBJ2-6	.	TRBV28	TGTGCCAGCACCCGAGGTTTGGGCACCTGGGAGACTGGGGCCAACGTCCTGACTTTC	CASTRGLGTWETGANVLTF
.	TRBJ1-2	.	TRBV10-3	TGTGCCATCTGGGACGGACAGAGGAACTATGGCTACACCTTC	CAIWDGQRNYGYTF
TRBD1	TRBJ1-1	.	TRBV5-1	TGCGCCAGCAGAGCTTTAACAGGGGGCACTGAAGCTTTCTTT	CASRALTGGTEAFF
.	TRBJ1-1	.	TRBV6-1	TGTGCCAGCAGTGGACACCTTGGGGCTTTCTTT	CASSGHLGAFF
TRBD1	TRBJ1-3	.	TRBV9	TGTGCCAGCAGCGTAGCGGCGACAGGGGCAAACACCATATATTTT	CASSVAATGANTIYF